This TCR beta chain was observed in a study of blood T cells in healthy people across ages. The V end lost 0 bases, the J end lost 4 bases, and 6 bases lay between the germline ends. CDR1 is MNHEY, CDR2 SMNVEV, per germline (reference sequence). This CDR3 is built from 13 residues. A second PCR, run for about 6 to 11 cycles, used a sample-barcoded 5' primer plus a J-beta primer mix. TCRdb redid the calling of the 5' RACE reads with MiXCR, one entry per CDR3 protein. The sample holds 650,000 or so distinct CDR3 sequences, 52% seen once. This clonotype was sampled from an elderly woman in good health. The sample consisted of blood. The chain employs TRBV27 and TRBJ1-2; maybe TRBD1 (5 bases). The CDR3 loop is CASSLSGTYGYTF. CDR3 nucleotides: TGTGCCAGCAGTTTATCGGGGACCTATGGCTACACCTTC.